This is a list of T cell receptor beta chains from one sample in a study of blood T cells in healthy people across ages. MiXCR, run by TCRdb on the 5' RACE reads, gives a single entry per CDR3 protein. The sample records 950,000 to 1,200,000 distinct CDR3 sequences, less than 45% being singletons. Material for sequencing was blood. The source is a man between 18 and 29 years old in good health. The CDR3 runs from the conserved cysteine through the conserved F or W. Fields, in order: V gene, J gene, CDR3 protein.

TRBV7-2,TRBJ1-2,CASSLRRDYGYTF
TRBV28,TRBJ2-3,CASSDSGVDADTQYF
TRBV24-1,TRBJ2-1,CATSDPGLAGGFEQFF
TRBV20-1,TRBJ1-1,CSARGVIPEAFF
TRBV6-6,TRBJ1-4,CASRSTSNEKLFF
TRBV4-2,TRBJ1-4,CASSQEGGTNEKLFF
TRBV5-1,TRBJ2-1,CASSLRGGLATYNEQFF
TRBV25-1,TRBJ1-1,CASSSLGQGYDTEAFF
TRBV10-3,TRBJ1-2,CAISVKDSNYGYTF
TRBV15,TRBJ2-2,CTTSFSGANTGELFF
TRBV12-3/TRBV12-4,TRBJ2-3,CASSPGGVTDTQYF
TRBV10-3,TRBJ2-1,CAISEEGTSGGEQFF
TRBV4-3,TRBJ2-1,CASSLRADYNEQFF
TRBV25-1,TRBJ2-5,CASGRGETQYF
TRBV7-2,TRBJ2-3,CASSPRDATQYF
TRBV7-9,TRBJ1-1,CASSSRDRGSLEAFF
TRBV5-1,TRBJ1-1,CASSLSAVGTEAFF
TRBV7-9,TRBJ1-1,CASSPGGSSEAFF
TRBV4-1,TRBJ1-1,CASSHGTAEAFF
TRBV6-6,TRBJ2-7,CASSYRSHKGPKETRYF
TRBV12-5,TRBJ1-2,CASGLPAGPLGGYTF
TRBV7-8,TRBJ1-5,CASSLSTAGSNQPQHF